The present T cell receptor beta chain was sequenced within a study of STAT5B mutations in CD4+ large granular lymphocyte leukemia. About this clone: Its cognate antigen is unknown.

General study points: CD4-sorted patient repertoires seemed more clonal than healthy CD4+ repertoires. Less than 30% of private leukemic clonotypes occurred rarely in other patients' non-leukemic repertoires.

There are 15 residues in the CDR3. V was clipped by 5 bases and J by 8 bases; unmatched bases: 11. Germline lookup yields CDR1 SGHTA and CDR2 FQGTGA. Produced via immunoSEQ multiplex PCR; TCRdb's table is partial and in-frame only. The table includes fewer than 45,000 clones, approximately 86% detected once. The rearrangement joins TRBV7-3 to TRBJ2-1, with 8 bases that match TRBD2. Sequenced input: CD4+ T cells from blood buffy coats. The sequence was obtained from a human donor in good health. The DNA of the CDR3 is TGTGCCAGCAGCCAAAGGGCTAGCGGGTTAGATGAGCAGTTCTTC. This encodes CASSQRASGLDEQFF.